This TCR beta chain was sequenced for a study of CD8+CD57+ T cells in acquired aplastic anemia. Only patients with CD8+CD57+ cell expansion on flow cytometry were chosen for sequencing. The CDR3 spans 11 residues. The ends were cut back, 11 bases at V and 3 bases at J, with 11 bases in the middle. CDR1 ENHRY and CDR2 SYGVKD come from the germline V gene. It was genomic DNA that served as the template for profiling TCR beta VDJ and CDR3. In TCRdb, the reads were re-called with MiXCR into one record per CDR3 protein. The table shows 400,000 to 600,000 distinct CDR3 sequences, with around 33% occurring only once.

This receptor was taken from a human donor with aplastic anemia. The chain has TRBV10-3 and TRBJ2-7; weak D call: TRBD1 (6 bases). The sequenced material came from sorted CD4+, CD8+, or CD8+CD57+ T cells (not recorded which) from PBMCs. CDR3 nucleotides: TGTGCCGGCAGGGGACGCTACGAGCAGTACTTC. It yields the protein CAGRGRYEQYF.